A single sample is the source of the 27 T cell receptor beta chains below, sequenced in a study of T cell responses to AZD1222 COVID-19 vaccine. Some clones are missing from TCRdb's copy, which holds only in-frame ones; the method was immunoSEQ multiplex PCR. The table has around 140,000 clones, under 95% seen once. Sequenced here: peripheral blood, sampled 28 days after the second dose of the MenACWY control vaccine. These receptors originate from an adult who received the MenACWY meningococcal vaccine as a control.

This clone has only one observation. For the CDR3, the DNA is TGTGCCAGCAGCTTTATGGGGACGGCTTATGGCTACACCTTC. It codes for CASSFMGTAYGYTF. V usage is TRBV7-2 and J usage is TRBJ1-2, with D possibly matching TRBD1 (5 bases). With 3 bases removed from V and 5 bases from J, the gap between germline ends came to 13 bases. CDR3 size: 14 residues. Looked up from germline, CDR1 is SGHTA and CDR2 is FQGNSA.

The rearrangement joins TRBV6-1 to TRBJ1-4; D might be TRBD1 (6 bases). Germline V gene data show CDR1 as MNHNS and CDR2 as SASEGT. The CDR3 is 14 amino acids. V lost 0 bases and J lost 13, with 15 bases in between. The CDR3 nucleotides are TGTGCCAGCAGTGAAGCGATTGGAGGGGGTCGACTGTTTTTT. Protein product: CASSEAIGGGRLFF.

DNA of the CDR3: TGTGCCAGCAGTTTAAGCTCATGGGGGCAGTCCCAGCATTTT. It codes for CASSLSSWGQSQHF. The chain has TRBV28 and TRBJ1-5; D perhaps matches TRBD1 (6 bases). Trimming cost V 2 bases and J 11 bases, with 16 bases left between them. CDR1 and CDR2 (germline): MDHEN, SYDVKM. There are 14 residues in the CDR3.

The V call is TRBV7-2, the J call TRBJ2-5; TRBD2 matches 8 bases. The J segment lost 1 base and the V segment lost 2 bases, leaving 6 bases of the junction unmatched. Germline CDR1 and CDR2: SGHTA and FQGNSA. The CDR3 sequence is 16 residues long. The CDR3 is CASSLNGGGTQETQYF. The CDR3 region has the DNA TGTGCCAGCAGCTTAAACGGCGGGGGGACCCAAGAGACCCAGTACTTC. The complete variable domain, with remaining parts taken from reference TRBV7-2 and TRBJ2-5, reads GAGVSQSPSNKVTEKGKDVELRCDPISGHTALYWYRQSLGQGLEFLIYFQGNSAPDKSGLPSDRFSAERTGGSVSTLTIQRTQQEDSAVYLCASSLNGGGTQETQYFGPGTRLLVL.

The rearrangement joins TRBV18 to TRBJ2-7, with no clear D. Germline CDR1 reads KGHSH; CDR2 reads LQKENI. Trimming took off 2 bases at V and 3 bases at J, with 8 bases between the two ends. This CDR3 has 13 residues. This CDR3 reads CASSPEHHYEQYF. The CDR3 DNA sequence: TGTGCCAGCTCACCAGAACACCACTACGAGCAGTACTTC. Full variable domain (remainder filled in from reference TRBV18 and TRBJ2-7): NAGVMQNPRHLVRRRGQEARLRCSPMKGHSHVYWYRQLPEEGLKFMVYLQKENIIDESGMPKERFSAEFPKEGPSILRIQQVVRGDSAAYFCASSPEHHYEQYFGPGTRLTVT.

The chain couples TRBV15 to TRBJ1-1; D might be TRBD1 (6 bases). V was shortened by 3 bases and J by 1 base, with 18 bases between the two germline ends. Germline V gene sequence: CDR1 LNHNV, CDR2 YYDKDF (reference sequence). The CDR3 runs 17 residues. The CDR3 bases are TGTGCCACCAGCAGGGGTACTGGGCAGGGGCGGAACACTGAAGCTTTCTTT. This translates into CATSRGTGQGRNTEAFF.

This clone appeared once. The rearrangement uses TRBV7-2 and TRBJ1-2; the match to TRBD1 covers 10 bases. From germline, CDR1 is SGHTA and CDR2 FQGNSA. Trimming removed 4 bases from V and 0 bases from J; junction bases left unmatched: 2. The CDR3 totals 15 residues. CDR3 sequence (DNA): TGTGCCAGCAGCTCAGGGACAGGGGCTAACTATGGCTACACCTTC. Its translation is CASSSGTGANYGYTF.

This rearrangement joins TRBV28 to TRBJ1-5; D possibly corresponds to TRBD1 (6 bases). V lost 7 bases and J 6 bases, leaving 19 bases between the germline ends. Germline V gives CDR1 MDHEN, CDR2 SYDVKM. This CDR3 spans 15 amino acids. This CDR3 reads CASNGDTREGQPQHF. DNA of the CDR3: TGTGCCAGCAACGGGGACACTCGGGAAGGTCAGCCCCAGCATTTT.

This chain joins TRBV7-2 and TRBJ2-5, with D unclear. This CDR3 is built from 12 residues. V shed 0 bases and J shed 5 bases, with 4 bases lying between them. In germline, CDR1 is SGHTA, CDR2 FQGNSA. CDR3 DNA: TGTGCCAGCAGCTTAGCATTGGAGACCCAGTACTTC. This encodes CASSLALETQYF.

This chain uses TRBV19 with TRBJ1-1; no definite D call. Trimming took 7 bases from V and 0 from J, leaving 3 bases between them. This CDR3 has 11 amino acids. In germline, CDR1 is LNHDA, CDR2 SQIVND (reference sequence). CDR3 sequence: CASKMNTEAFF. The CDR3 bases are TGTGCCAGTAAAATGAACACTGAAGCTTTCTTT.

CDR3 amino acids: CASSYSRTGVEQYF. The CDR3 DNA is TGTGCCAGCAGTTACTCTCGGACAGGGGTAGAGCAGTACTTC. V gene TRBV6-5 combines with J gene TRBJ2-7; TRBD1 matches 9 bases. The CDR3 has 14 residues. J was trimmed by 7 bases and V by 0 bases; bases with no gene match: 4. The germline V gene has CDR1 MNHEY and CDR2 SVGAGI.

V is TRBV7-9 and J is TRBJ2-2; 10 bases agree with TRBD2. Trimming cost V 2 bases and J 0 bases; bases outside gene matches: 3. The CDR3 is 17 amino acids. CDR1 is SEHNR and CDR2 is FQNEAQ in the germline V gene (reference sequence). The CDR3 spells CASSLSLAGANTGELFF. CDR3 DNA sequence: TGTGCCAGCAGCTTAAGCCTAGCGGGGGCGAACACCGGGGAGCTGTTTTTT.

This clone was picked up a small number of times. This CDR3 is CASSREGLGQETQYF. The CDR3 DNA reads as TGTGCCAGCAGCCGCGAGGGTCTTGGGCAAGAGACCCAGTACTTC. The chain combines TRBV3-1 (or the pseudogene TRBV3-2) with TRBJ2-5, with D maybe TRBD2 (5 bases). This CDR3 is 15 amino acids long. The germline V gene has CDR1 LGHDT and CDR2 YNNKEL (reference sequence). Trimming shortened V by 4 bases and J by 2 bases, and 14 bases separated the two germline ends.

J is TRBJ1-6 and V is TRBV7-8, with a weak D call TRBD1 (6 bases). The CDR3 consists of 16 residues. CDR1 and CDR2 from the germline V gene are SGHVS and FQNEAQ. V gave up 3 bases and J gave up 0 bases, with 9 bases separating them. The CDR3 DNA reads as TGTGCCAGCAGCTTTGGACAGAGCTCCTATAATTCACCCCTCCACTTT. Amino acids: CASSFGQSSYNSPLHF. Drawing the rest from reference TRBV7-8 and TRBJ1-6, the complete variable domain is GAGVSQSPRYKVAKRGQDVALRCDPISGHVSLFWYQQALGQGPEFLTYFQNEAQLDKSGLPSDRFFAERPEGSVSTLKIQRTQQEDSAVYLCASSFGQSSYNSPLHFGNGTRLTVT.

The CDR3 is CASSGSGRGDNEQFF. The CDR3 DNA sequence: TGTGCCAGCAGTGGTAGCGGGAGGGGGGACAATGAGCAGTTCTTC. This chain connects TRBV27 to TRBJ2-1; 11 positions agree with TRBD2. V dropped 5 bases and J dropped 5; count of bases not matched to a gene: 5. Per germline, CDR1 MNHEY and CDR2 SMNVEV (reference sequence). The length of the CDR3 is 15 residues.

V is TRBV19 and J is TRBJ1-5; perhaps TRBD1 as D (5 bases). The ends were cut back, 7 bases at V and 4 bases at J, with 20 bases in the middle. The V gene's germline CDR1 is LNHDA and CDR2 SQIVND (reference sequence). This CDR3 has 16 residues. The CDR3 sequence: CASTSRGGTGNQPQHF. CDR3 nucleotide sequence: TGTGCCAGTACCTCTCGGGGGGGGACGGGAAATCAGCCCCAGCATTTT.

V usage is TRBV25-1 and J usage is TRBJ1-4, with D perhaps matching TRBD1 (5 bases). V dropped 4 bases and J dropped 8 bases, with 17 bases sitting between them. The CDR3 is made up of 15 amino acids. CDR1 is MGHDK, CDR2 SYGVNS, per germline. This CDR3 reads CASSAAGGGAEKLFF. DNA for the CDR3: TGTGCCAGCAGTGCGGCGGGCGGCGGGGCCGAAAAACTGTTTTTT.

A note on this clone: Relative to the germline gene, one junction end is altered; a read error may explain this. The rearrangement joins TRBV3-1 (or the pseudogene TRBV3-2) to TRBJ2-7; 8 positions match TRBD1. From germline, CDR1 is LGHDT and CDR2 YNNKEL (reference sequence). The CDR3 totals 12 residues. Here the CDR3 reads CASSQGPGQAHF. The CDR3 DNA sequence: TGTGCCAGCAGCCAAGGGCCGGGACAGGCTCACTTC.

The chain uses TRBV24-1 and TRBJ2-5; D is uncertain. Between the trimmed V and J ends, which lost 4 bases and 5 bases, there was a span of 10 bases. The CDR3 length is 13 residues. Germline V lookup: CDR1 KGHDR, CDR2 SFDVKD. The chain's CDR3 is CATSERVRETQYF. The CDR3 DNA reads TGTGCCACCAGTGAAAGGGTGCGGGAGACCCAGTACTTC.

This chain links TRBV6-5 with TRBJ2-3, with D possibly TRBD1 on 5 matching bases. Germline CDR1 MNHEY, CDR2 SVGAGI. The V gene lost 0 bases and the J gene lost 5 bases, with 9 bases spanning the gap. This CDR3 has 14 residues. The DNA of the CDR3 is TGTGCCAGCAGTTACTCGCCAGGGATAGATACGCAGTATTTT. Its protein is CASSYSPGIDTQYF.

This clone has only a few counts. The gene calls are TRBV7-3 and TRBJ1-5, with TRBD1 identical over 7 bases. Per germline, CDR1 SGHTA and CDR2 FQGTGA. J lost 2 bases, V lost 7 bases, and 5 bases had no gene match. The CDR3 totals 14 residues. CDR3 amino acids: CASTKGAGNQPQHF. For the CDR3, the DNA is TGTGCCAGCACCAAGGGGGCTGGCAATCAGCCCCAGCATTTT. The whole variable domain, filled in from reference TRBV7-3 and TRBJ1-5, reads GAGVSQTPSNKVTEKGKYVELRCDPISGHTALYWYRQSLGQGPEFLIYFQGTGAADDSGLPNDRFFAVRPEGSVSTLKIQRTERGDSAVYLCASTKGAGNQPQHFGDGTRLSIL.

The rearrangement joins TRBV7-2 to TRBJ2-7; D is ambiguous. Germline CDR1 and CDR2: SGHTA and FQGNSA. The CDR3 sequence is 14 residues long. Deletions cut 4 bases from V and 6 bases from J, with 16 bases between. The chain's CDR3 is CASSSDVLAGEQYF. The CDR3 DNA sequence: TGTGCCAGCAGCTCGGACGTCTTAGCTGGCGAGCAGTACTTC.

V gene TRBV9 combines with J gene TRBJ1-2; D is uncertain. This CDR3 contains 17 residues. V lost 4 bases to trimming and J lost 0 bases, with 19 bases between them. Per the germline V gene, CDR1 is SGDLS and CDR2 is YYNGEE. Here the CDR3 reads CASSSLSQRGSNYGYTF. The CDR3 region has the DNA TGTGCCAGCAGCTCGTTATCCCAGCGCGGGTCTAACTATGGCTACACCTTC.

With regard to this clone: A junction boundary mismatches the germline segment, possibly from a read error. The rearrangement joins TRBV15 to TRBJ1-3, with TRBD1 as a possible D gene (6 bases). This CDR3 region has 13 residues. Germline CDR1 and CDR2: LNHNV and YYDKDF (reference sequence). CDR3 sequence (DNA): TGTGCCACCAGCAGAGATTTTATTTCAGGGGCTGATTTT. Protein: CATSRDFISGADF.

The chain is built from TRBV5-5 and TRBJ2-7, with D hard to call. CDR1 and CDR2 (germline): SGHKS, YYEKEE (reference sequence). Trimming pared 2 bases from V and 3 bases from J, leaving 6 bases between. The CDR3 length is 12 residues. The CDR3 region is CASSFGNYEQYF. CDR3 DNA sequence: TGTGCCAGCAGCTTCGGAAACTACGAGCAGTACTTC.

The V and J genes are TRBV6-6 and TRBJ1-2, with TRBD1 matching 8 bases. CDR3 length: 16 residues. Germline V gene sequence: CDR1 MNHNY, CDR2 SVGAGI (reference sequence). V was pared by 6 bases and J by 2 bases, with 11 bases of the junction left unmatched. The CDR3 DNA follows: TGTGCCAGCAGGCGATCCGGGACAGGTGGGAACTATGGCTACACCTTC. This gives the protein CASRRSGTGGNYGYTF.

V is TRBV27 and J is TRBJ1-2; D perhaps matches TRBD1 (5 bases). This CDR3 comprises 13 residues. V was cut by 10 bases and J by 3 bases, with 15 bases left in between. The V gene's germline CDR1 is MNHEY and CDR2 SMNVEV (reference sequence). The CDR3 region has the DNA TGTGCCACCTTGGGGGGAGTTGACTATGGCTACACCTTC. This gives the protein CATLGGVDYGYTF.